This entry concerns a single TCR beta chain. This entry is derived from a study of CD8 T cells in Susac syndrome. Germline CDR1 and CDR2: SGHAT and FQNNGV. The CDR3 loop spans 14 amino acids. The V gene lost 5 bases and the J gene lost 5 bases, with 16 bases spanning the gap. With random hexamers, reverse transcription was performed on about 0.45 to 1 ug of RNA. Coverage of TCR beta CDR3 amplification by immunoSEQ multiplex PCR extended to 54 Vbeta and 13 Jbeta. TCRdb passed the immunoSEQ multiplex PCR reads through MiXCR, listing each CDR3 protein once. The sample yields tens of thousands of distinct CDR3 sequences, 95% to 96% seen once. From blood CD8+ and CD4+ T cells, the TCR beta chain was sequenced.

The rearrangement uses TRBV11-2 and TRBJ2-7; D call uncertain. This clonotype originated in a human donor with multiple sclerosis. Source material: CD4+ T cells from PBMCs. The DNA for the CDR3 is TGTGCCAGCAGCCCCACGGCCAGCAGCGACGAGCAGTACTTC. Amino acids: CASSPTASSDEQYF.